This T cell receptor beta chain was documented in a study of cytomegalovirus exposure and HLA in healthy donors (TCRdb year 2017). As for the study more broadly: In an earlier analysis of some 550 of the donors, 250 to 350 Gb of sequence data and 90 million to 130 million unique TCR beta sequences from approximately 180 million T cells were reported. An early release covering roughly 640 HLA-typed donors comprised about 310 gigabases of sequencing data and around 80 million unique TCR sequences. Among the approximately 430 genotyped donors, approximately 77% belonged to the genetic ancestry cluster associated with self-reported Caucasian donors. The aim of the study was to test whether cataloging public T cell receptors could identify signatures of past pathogen exposure. Using immunosequencing, the study profiled T cell repertoires from 666 subjects and related those repertoires to cytomegalovirus serostatus. Along with the roughly 700-subject first cohort, a separate validation cohort of some 130 different subjects was used. To predict cytomegalovirus infection status, the study combined high-throughput TCR immunosequencing, statistical association of individual TCRs with disease status, and machine learning. A later analysis re-examined previously published TCR beta repertoires from more than 650 donors and added high-resolution HLA genotyping to investigate patterns of TCR occurrence. Rather than drawing on any new phenotypic data, the later analysis identified candidate immune exposures from TCR beta sequences and the way those sequences occurred across donors. In an earlier analysis of 587 of the donors, high-throughput TCR beta sequencing was used to judge whether each TCR beta V gene segment behaved as functional or pseudogenic. Alongside the repertoire data, information on donor age, sex, ethnicity and CMV serostatus was compiled. Genome-wide SNP genotypes for about 60% of the 666 donors were used in a later genetic analysis, which treated that subset as a discovery cohort. Every discovery cohort repertoire had been produced on one sequencing platform. HLA typing included class I and class II loci at four-digit resolution. The number of typed donors differed by locus: about 629-630 for A, B, C, DRB1 and DQB1; 522 for DQA1; some 590 for DPA1; and approximately 450 for DPB1. Four or five DR-DQ haplotypes were handled as single units for association and clustering because linkage in the cohort was strong. Among about 390 genotyped donors of the cohort, an average of approximately 250,000 unique TCR beta nucleotide sequences were sequenced per donor, about a sixth of them non-productive.

The cohort comprised more than 550 healthy bone marrow donors. At the time of sampling, all cohort members were nominally healthy, though unrecorded immune exposures were likely present. The donor tested CMV seropositive, placing the donor among the 290 or so seropositive members of the cohort. Every donor gave a peripheral blood sample, and the peripheral blood mononuclear cells from that sample were used for TCR beta sequencing. The Qiagen DNeasy Blood Extraction Kit was used to extract genomic DNA from the blood cell samples. Libraries were constructed by the immunoSEQ multiplex PCR assay. For the multiplex PCR, a mixture combining 60 forward primers for TCR Vbeta segments and 13 reverse primers for TCR Jbeta segments was used. The CDR3 region of rearranged TCR beta genes was amplified from genomic DNA by a multiplex PCR assay. Amplified TCR beta libraries were sequenced as 87-base-pair reads on the Illumina HiSeq System. Turning to the authors' computational methods: Across the 670 or so repertoires, a later analysis counted 80 million or so unique TCR beta chains, 8.5 million to 12 million of which were shared by at least two donors. A nearest-neighbor algorithm error-corrected the raw reads and collapsed the reads into unique sequences, merging closely related sequences to remove PCR and sequencing errors. Alignment of CDR3 sequences to IMGT reference sequences was used to assign V, D and J gene segments. For a sequence to be retained, at least a six-nucleotide match to both a V gene segment and a J gene segment was required. Rearrangements were called productive when the CDR3 lacked stop codons and stayed in frame with V and J; all others were non-productive. CDR3 was defined by IMGT convention, running from the second conserved V-encoded cysteine to the conserved J-encoded phenylalanine. The earlier analysis of roughly 590 of the donors excluded any sequence lacking an unambiguous match to a single V gene segment. An earlier analysis of roughly 590 of the donors called V segments functional above 56.7% productive rearrangements and segregating when the between-donor standard deviation exceeded 5%. A statistical classification framework was developed to diagnose cytomegalovirus status using the catalog of TCR beta chain sequences. In a later analysis, TCR nucleotide sequences were compared against IMGT/GENE-DB human TR gene sequences so that V and J genes could be assigned. A later analysis assigned CDR3 sequences and most-parsimonious VDJ recombination scenarios with the TCRdist pipeline. In a later analysis, each TCR beta chain was defined by its CDR3 amino acid sequence together with its V-gene family, and reads without a unique V-gene family were excluded. A later analysis removed nearly 600 highly shared, low-generation-probability nucleotide sequences to deal with suspected cross-contamination and a sequencing artifact. A later analysis calculated a clonal expansion index for each public chain from normalized within-repertoire ranks of inferred template counts. In a later analysis, generation probabilities were computed using a VDJ recombination model fitted to out-of-frame rearrangements, and the results were checked against IGoR. A later analysis scored TCR-TCR, TCR-HLA and TCR-CMV co-occurrence with hypergeometric tests, applying a repertoire-size bias correction to TCR pairs. In a later analysis, false discovery rates were estimated by permuting HLA or CMV assignments 20 times. A later analysis grouped co-occurring TCRs with DBSCAN, adding TCRdist sequence similarity when clustering within HLA-allele-positive subsets. For co-occurrence clustering, repertoires with fewer than 30,000 or more than 120,000 public chains were excluded, along with five or six repertoires with anomalous nucleotide sharing. TCRdb holds this immuneACCESS table with in-frame rearrangements only. Some clones are missing; in checked studies, unresolved V genes explain under half, and the rest has no known cause. V, J and clone size are taken as reported in that table, and D and trimming were inferred from the DNA itself. In all, the sample holds about 190,000 clones, and around 75% of those were seen once. The top ten constitute 4.5% to 7.5% of the sample.

As to this clone: Its antigen is unknown. No base qualities exist here, and no much larger clone lies one base off it.

Broad study findings and their caveats: Because HLA typing was unavailable for some donors at each locus, only the typed subset was used in association tests. Broadly in line with IMGT annotations, most TCR beta V segments showed up in productive rearrangements about 87% or about 30% of the time in an earlier analysis of roughly 590 of the donors. Linkage disequilibrium might explain the correlated functional status among segregating V segments, but an unknown experimental factor could not be ruled out. The earlier analysis of about 600 of the donors excluded roughly 16 rarely observed V segments, including chromosome 9 orphons, because counts were too low. Specific HLA alleles were associated with over 15,000 TCR beta sequences at a false discovery rate of 0.05 in a later analysis. A later genetic analysis associated a missense DCLRE1C variant with V-gene and J-gene trimming of TCR beta chains, and an independent cohort replicated the association. The classifier was reported to diagnose cytomegalovirus status with high specificity and sensitivity in both the original and validation cohorts. According to a later analysis, TCR association rates differed among HLA loci, with DRB1 alleles showing the most associated TCRs and HLA-C alleles showing the fewest. According to a later genetic analysis, donors in an Asian-associated ancestry cluster had fewer N-insertions in productive TCRs than the approximately 630-donor mean. The study gave a list of 150 to 200 TCR beta chains associated with cytomegalovirus. The only immune exposure information available for the cohort was CMV serostatus. A further reported finding was that TCR beta sequences accurately predicted the HLA-A and HLA-B alleles for most subjects in the first cohort. In a later analysis, several top co-occurrence clusters were reported to appear linked to parvovirus B19, influenza, CMV and Epstein-Barr virus. Most CMV-associated TCR beta chains appeared to be HLA-restricted in a later analysis, and the HLA associations seemed to be driven largely by CMV exposure. While some public TCRs were present in many individuals, most TCR sequences turned up only very rarely across donors. A cluster of highly shared sequence variants was judged likely to represent a technical artifact of the sequencing pipeline. Three of the identified cytomegalovirus-associated TCR beta chains were confirmed in vitro to be specific for cytomegalovirus antigens. Presence/absence analyses assumed roughly uniform sequencing depth across donors, an assumption that may not hold. When HLA alleles, especially DR and DQ, strongly co-occurred, TCR associations were difficult to assign to individual alleles. Only TCR beta chains were sequenced in this cohort, and the absence of alpha or paired-chain data limited detectable features. The authors suggested that the approach could potentially be generalized to other disease states and immunological phenotypes. In a later analysis, HLA-associated TCR beta chains were found to be more clonally expanded and to have lower generation probabilities than equally common non-associated chains.

Sample: PBMCs. This receptor was obtained from a woman under 40 in good health and CMV-seropositive.

The CDR3 sequence is CASRPPPGQGLTGELFF. The nucleotide sequence is TGTGCCAGCAGGCCGCCTCCGGGACAGGGACTCACCGGGGAGCTGTTTTTT. This chain joins TRBV7-9 to TRBJ2-2; TRBD1 lines up with 9 middle nucleotides. V ends up 6 bases short and J 4 bases short, with an unmatched junction base count of 12. The CDR3 sequence holds 17 residues, the cysteine and phenylalanine included. Solely the CDR3 DNA is kept, with 51 bases framed from the first base. The germline V gene (reference sequence) specifies SEHNR as CDR1 and FQNEAQ as CDR2.